This T cell receptor beta chain stems from a study of blood T cell repertoires in COVID-19. Study-level information: The origin of the acute and convalescent COVID-19 samples was the United States, Italy and Spain. PBMCs, B-cell-depleted T cells, or T cells provided the cDNA or gDNA that made up the material.

Original methodology: From reference gene primer amplification, estimates of nucleated cell counts were derived. Sequencing was performed with immunoSEQ multiplex PCR; in TCRdb, only in-frame clones are kept and a portion is missing. That table supplies the V and J calls and clone size; D and trimming were determined from the DNA. The sample has approximately 260,000 clones, around 88% seen once; the top ten hold roughly 1.2%. Recruits, aged about 18 to 95 years, lived in 20 to 30 US areas. The CDR3 runs 13 residues. Germline V gives CDR1 SGHTA, CDR2 FQGNSA. Trimming cost V 3 bases and J 5 bases; bases outside gene matches: 1.

The sequencing input was PBMCs or T cells enriched from blood (not recorded which). The chain joins TRBV7-2 to TRBJ1-5, with 7 bases fitting TRBD1. This clonotype was obtained from a woman aged 40-49 years with acute COVID-19. DNA for the CDR3: TGTGCCAGCAGCTTCGACAGGGATCAGCCCCAGCATTTT. It encodes CASSFDRDQPQHF.